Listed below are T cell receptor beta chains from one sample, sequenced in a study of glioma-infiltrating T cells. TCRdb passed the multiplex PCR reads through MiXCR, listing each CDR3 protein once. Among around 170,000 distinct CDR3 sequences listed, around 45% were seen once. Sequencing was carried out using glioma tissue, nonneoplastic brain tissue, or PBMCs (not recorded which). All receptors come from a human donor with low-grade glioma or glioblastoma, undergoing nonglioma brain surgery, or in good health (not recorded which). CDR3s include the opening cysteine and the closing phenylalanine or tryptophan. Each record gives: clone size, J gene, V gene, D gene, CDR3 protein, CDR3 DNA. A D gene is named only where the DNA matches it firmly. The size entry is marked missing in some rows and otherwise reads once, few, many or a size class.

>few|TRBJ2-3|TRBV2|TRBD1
CASRGLRGSDTQYF
TGTGCCAGCAGGGGCCTCAGGGGGTCAGATACGCAGTATTTT
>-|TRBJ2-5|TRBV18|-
CASSPDRLQETQYF
TGTGCCAGCTCACCAGATCGTCTCCAAGAGACCCAGTACTTC
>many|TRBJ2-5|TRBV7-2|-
CASTIDMEGVKTQYF
TGTGCCAGCACCATCGACATGGAAGGGGTAAAGACCCAGTACTTC
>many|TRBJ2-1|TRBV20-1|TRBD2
CSASWPASGSHEQFF
TGCAGTGCTAGTTGGCCGGCTAGCGGGTCCCATGAGCAGTTCTTC
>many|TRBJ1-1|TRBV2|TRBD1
CASTRDSITEAFF
TGTGCCAGCACTAGGGACAGCATCACTGAAGCTTTCTTT
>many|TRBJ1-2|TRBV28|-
CASSPSGIPYGYTF
TGTGCCAGCAGCCCTTCGGGGATTCCCTATGGCTACACCTTC
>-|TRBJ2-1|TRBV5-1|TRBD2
CARSRLAGSVHNEQFF
TGCGCCAGAAGTCGACTAGCGGGATCGGTCCACAATGAGCAGTTCTTC
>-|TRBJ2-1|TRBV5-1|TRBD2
CASGLAGGRLYNEQFF
TGCGCCAGCGGATTAGCGGGAGGACGACTATACAATGAGCAGTTCTTC
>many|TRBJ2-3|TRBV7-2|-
CASSLYTENTDTQYF
TGTGCCAGCAGCTTGTACACGGAAAACACAGATACGCAGTATTTT
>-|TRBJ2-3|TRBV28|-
CASSSMVDTKYF
TGTGCAAGCAGCTCGATGGTAGATACGAAGTATTTT
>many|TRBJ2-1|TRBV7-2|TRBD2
CASSLSGLADNEQFF
TGTGCCAGCAGCTTATCGGGACTAGCGGACAATGAGCAGTTCTTC
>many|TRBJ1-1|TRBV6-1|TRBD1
CASSGDRYTEAFF
TGCGCCAGCAGCGGGGACAGATACACTGAAGCTTTCTTT
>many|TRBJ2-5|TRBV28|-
CASWAPDQETQYF
TGTGCCAGCTGGGCTCCCGATCAAGAGACCCAGTACTTC
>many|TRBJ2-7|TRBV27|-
CASSPGLSYEQYF
TGTGCCAGCAGTCCCGGGCTTTCCTACGAGCAGTACTTC
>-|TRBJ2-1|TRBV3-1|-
CASSQGAQSYNEQFF
TGTGCCAGCAGCCAAGGGGCCCAGAGCTACAATGAGCAGTTCTTC
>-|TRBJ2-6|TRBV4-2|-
CASSPQLGSGAKVLTF
TGTGCCAGCAGCCCGCAACTAGGCTCTGGGGCCAAAGTCCTGACTTTC
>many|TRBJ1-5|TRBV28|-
CASRPKNQPQHF
TGTGCCAGCAGACCGAAAAATCAGCCCCAGCATTTT
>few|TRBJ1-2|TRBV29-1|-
CSVTPDYGYTF
TGCAGCGTCACACCTGACTATGGCTACACCTTC
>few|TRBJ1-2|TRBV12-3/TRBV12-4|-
CASSLAYGYTF
TGTGCCAGCAGTTTAGCGTATGGCTACACCTTC
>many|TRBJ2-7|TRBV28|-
CASSLFGSSYEQYF
TGTGCCAGCAGTTTATTTGGGTCCTCCTACGAGCAGTACTTC
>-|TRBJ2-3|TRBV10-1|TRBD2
CASSNSGSGTDTQYF
TGCGCCAGCAGTAATAGCGGGAGCGGCACAGATACGCAGTATTTT
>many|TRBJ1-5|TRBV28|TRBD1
CASCSQGWGRGRQPQHF
TGTGCCAGCTGTTCACAAGGCTGGGGCAGGGGGAGACAGCCCCAGCATTTT
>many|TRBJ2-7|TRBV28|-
CASSEDNLHYEQYF
TGTGCCAGCAGCGAGGATAACCTCCACTACGAGCAGTACTTC
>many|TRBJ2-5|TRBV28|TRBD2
CASSAASGRRETQYF
TGTGCCAGCAGCGCAGCTAGCGGGAGACGAGAGACCCAGTACTTC
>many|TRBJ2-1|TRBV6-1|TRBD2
CASRRLAADNEQFF
TGTGCCAGCAGGCGACTAGCGGCTGACAATGAGCAGTTCTTC
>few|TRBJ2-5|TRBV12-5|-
CASGLARPGLGGETQYF
TGTGCTAGTGGTTTGGCCAGGCCGGGACTTGGGGGAGAGACCCAGTACTTC
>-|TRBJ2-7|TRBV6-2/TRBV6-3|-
CASSLEGLPPRNEQYF
TGTGCCAGCAGCTTAGAGGGGCTACCCCCTAGAAACGAGCAGTACTTC
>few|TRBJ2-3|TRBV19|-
CASSIDIADTQYF
TGTGCCAGTAGTATCGACATAGCAGATACGCAGTATTTT
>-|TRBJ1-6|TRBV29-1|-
CSVAQGVGSPLHF
TGCAGCGTTGCACAGGGCGTAGGGTCACCCCTCCACTTT
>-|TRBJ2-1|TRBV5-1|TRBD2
CASSLATSGIYNEQFF
TGCGCCAGCAGCTTGGCCACTAGCGGGATCTACAATGAGCAGTTCTTC
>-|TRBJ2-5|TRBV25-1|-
CASSSEGEGAETQYF
TGTGCCAGCAGCTCCGAGGGTGAGGGAGCGGAGACCCAGTACTTC
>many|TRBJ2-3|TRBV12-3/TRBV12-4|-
CASSSWGTDTQYF
TGTGCCAGCAGTTCTTGGGGAACAGATACGCAGTATTTT
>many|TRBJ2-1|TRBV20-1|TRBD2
CSASGRTSGRGNEQFF
TGCAGTGCTAGTGGTCGGACTAGCGGGAGGGGCAATGAGCAGTTCTTC
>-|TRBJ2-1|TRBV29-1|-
CSVFIWSYNEQFF
TGCAGCGTTTTTATCTGGTCCTACAATGAGCAGTTCTTC
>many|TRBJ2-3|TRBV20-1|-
CSARQVTDTQYF
TGCAGTGCTAGACAGGTCACAGATACGCAGTATTTT
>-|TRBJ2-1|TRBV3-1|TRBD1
CASSHGTGVDNEQFF
TGTGCCAGCAGCCATGGGACAGGGGTGGACAATGAGCAGTTCTTC
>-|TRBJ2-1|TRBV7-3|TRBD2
CASSSTVTSGANNEQLF
TGTGCCAGCAGCTCTACAGTTACTAGCGGGGCGAACAATGAGCAGCTCTTC
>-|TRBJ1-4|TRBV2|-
CASRWTALNEKLFF
TGTGCCAGCAGATGGACCGCCCTTAATGAAAAACTGTTTTTT
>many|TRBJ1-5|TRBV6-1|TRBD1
CAIGTDRQPQHF
TGTGCCATCGGGACAGATCGACAGCCCCAGCATTTT
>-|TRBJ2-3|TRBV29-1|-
CSVVGGAPDTQYF
TGCAGCGTTGTTGGGGGAGCCCCTGATACGCAGTATTTT
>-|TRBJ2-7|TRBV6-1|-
CASRPLGQVDYEQYF
TGTGCCAGCAGGCCCCTCGGGCAGGTTGACTACGAGCAGTACTTC
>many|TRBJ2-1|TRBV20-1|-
CSATSASSSYNEQFF
TGCAGTGCTACTAGTGCCTCGAGCTCCTACAATGAGCAGTTCTTC
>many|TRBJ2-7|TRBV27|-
CASSGRRTYEQYF
TGTGCCAGCAGTGGGAGAAGAACCTACGAGCAGTACTTC
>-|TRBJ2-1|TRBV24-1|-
CATSDSSPAATSYNEQFF
TGTGCCACCAGTGATTCTTCCCCCGCGGCGACCTCCTACAATGAGCAGTTCTTC
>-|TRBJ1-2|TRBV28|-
CASSLGGRMYGCTF
TGTGCCAGCAGTTTGGGGGGACGGATGTATGGCTGCACCTTC
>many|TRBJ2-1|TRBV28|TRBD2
CASSLGGLGEQFF
TGTGCCAGCAGTTTGGGGGGGTTAGGTGAGCAGTTCTTC
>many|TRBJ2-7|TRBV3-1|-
CASSQDRYLNEQYF
TGTGCCAGCAGCCAAGATCGTTATCTTAACGAGCAGTACTTC
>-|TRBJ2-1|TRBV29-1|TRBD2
CSVAHDSGGTEEFF
TGCAGCGTAGCCCATGATAGCGGGGGTACTGAGGAGTTCTTC
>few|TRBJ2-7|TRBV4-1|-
CASSQRDVEGYEQYF
TGCGCCAGCAGCCAGCGGGACGTGGAAGGGTACGAGCAGTACTTC
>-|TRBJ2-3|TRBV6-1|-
CASSEWSIDKKYF
TGTGCCAGCAGCGAGTGGTCCATAGATAAGAAGTATTTT
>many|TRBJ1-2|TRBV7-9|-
CASSSWGDYGYTF
TGTGCCAGCAGCTCCTGGGGGGACTATGGCTACACCTTC
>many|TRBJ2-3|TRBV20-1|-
CSARGSYTDTQYF
TGCAGTGCTAGAGGCTCCTACACAGATACGCAGTATTTT
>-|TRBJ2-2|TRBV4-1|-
CASSHGGRARTGELFF
TGCGCCAGCAGCCATGGGGGGCGGGCGCGGACCGGGGAGCTGTTTTTT
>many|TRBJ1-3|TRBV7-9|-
CASSLTTGWDTIYF
TGTGCCAGCAGCTTAACGACAGGCTGGGACACCATATATTTT
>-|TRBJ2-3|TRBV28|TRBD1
CASSLSVGQAATDTQYF
TGTGCCAGCAGTTTAAGTGTGGGACAGGCCGCCACAGATACGCAGTATTTT
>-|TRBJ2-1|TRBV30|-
CAWSDVGGDEQFF
TGTGCCTGGAGTGACGTCGGGGGAGATGAGCAGTTCTTC
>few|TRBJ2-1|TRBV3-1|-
CASSHLRGEQFF
TGTGCCAGCAGCCATCTCCGCGGCGAGCAGTTCTTC